This T cell receptor (beta chain) originates from a study of blood T cell repertoires in COVID-19. Study background: The United States, Italy and Spain provided the acute and convalescent COVID-19 samples. PBMCs, B-cell-depleted T cells, or T cells were the source of the cDNA or gDNA that made up the material.

Original handling: Reference gene primer amplification yielded estimated nucleated cell counts. TCRdb's table, derived via immunoSEQ multiplex PCR, lists solely in-frame clones and lacks some. Clone size and the V and J calls come from that table; the DNA yielded D and trimming. The sample holds around 380,000 clones, 81% seen once. V gave up 4 bases and J gave up 0 bases, with 11 bases separating them. Germline V gene lookup returns CDR1 SGHKS and CDR2 YYEKEE (reference sequence). The CDR3 is made up of 15 amino acids. The clonotype was recovered from a human donor with acute or convalescent COVID-19. The donor label of this sample is uncertain. J is TRBJ1-3 and V is TRBV5-5; D gene unclear. Sequenced input: peripheral blood. The CDR3: CASSETGRSGNTIYF. Here the CDR3 DNA reads TGTGCCAGCAGCGAGACTGGTCGCTCTGGAAACACCATATATTTT.